These 2 T cell receptor beta chains came from one sample sequenced in a study of cytomegalovirus exposure and HLA in healthy donors. The PCR made use of 60 Vbeta and 13 Jbeta primers. Here immunoSEQ multiplex PCR was the method, and the copy in TCRdb shows in-frame clones only, minus some. The sample lists around 140,000 clones, more than 55% seen once, with approximately 6.5% in the top ten. The sequenced material came from PBMCs. These receptors were taken from a woman in her sixties in good health and CMV-seronegative.

CDR3 coding DNA: TGTGCCAGCAGTTTCGCCTCGCCTAGCGGGTGGTTGCCAGATACGCAGTATTTT. Residues: CASSFASPSGWLPDTQYF. This chain uses TRBV2 with TRBJ2-3; 8 nucleotides line up with TRBD2. Trimming cost V 5 bases and J 4 bases; bases outside gene matches: 17. The CDR3 contains 18 residues. Germline CDR1 and CDR2: SNHLY and FYNNEI.

The rearrangement links TRBV28 to TRBJ1-5; no firm D call. This CDR3 comprises 14 residues. Germline V gene sequence: CDR1 MDHEN, CDR2 SYDVKM. V was trimmed by 1 base and J by 7 bases, leaving 11 bases between them. The CDR3 loop reads CASSLSAGIQPQHF. The CDR3 DNA follows: TGTGCCAGCAGTTTATCGGCAGGCATACAGCCCCAGCATTTT. Filled out from reference TRBV28 and TRBJ1-5, the complete variable domain reads DVKVTQSSRYLVKRTGEKVFLECVQDMDHENMFWYRQDPGLGLRLIYFSYDVKMKEKGDIPEGYSVSREKKERFSLILESASTNQTSMYLCASSLSAGIQPQHFGDGTRLSIL.